The clone carrying this TCR beta chain was seen a few times. This sample is drawn from a study of blood T cells in healthy people across ages. Alongside a J-beta primer mix, a sample-barcoded 5' primer served in a second PCR lasting roughly 7 to 12 cycles. TCRdb fed the 5' RACE reads into MiXCR, producing one record per CDR3 protein. This table holds hundreds of thousands of distinct CDR3 sequences, around 24% found once. Trimming removed 11 bases from V and 4 bases from J; junction bases left unmatched: 9. This CDR3 has 13 residues. CDR1 is MNHNS and CDR2 is SASEGT in the germline V gene. These records were also assigned to another study, of T cells of mothers and their children.

Sequenced material: blood. This receptor was identified in a boy younger than 18 in good health. The V gene is TRBV6-1, the J gene TRBJ2-3; TRBD2 agrees at 7 bases. CDR3 amino acids: CALWGGSADTQYF. The CDR3, as DNA: TGTGCCCTCTGGGGGGGGAGCGCAGATACGCAGTATTTT.